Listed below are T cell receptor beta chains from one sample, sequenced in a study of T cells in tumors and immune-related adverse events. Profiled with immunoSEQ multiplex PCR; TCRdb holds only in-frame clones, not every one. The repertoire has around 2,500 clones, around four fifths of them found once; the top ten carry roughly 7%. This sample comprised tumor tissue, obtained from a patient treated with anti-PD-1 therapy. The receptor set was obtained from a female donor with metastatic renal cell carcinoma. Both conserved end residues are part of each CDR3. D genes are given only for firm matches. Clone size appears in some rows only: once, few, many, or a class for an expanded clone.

cdr3_aa: CASSVVRDPKQPQHF
cdr3_nt: TGTGCCAGCAGCGTAGTTAGGGACCCCAAACAGCCCCAGCATTTT
d_call: NA
j_call: TRBJ1-5
v_call: TRBV9
clone_size: NA

cdr3_aa: CSVPTGGWEQYF
cdr3_nt: TGCAGCGTCCCAACAGGGGGCTGGGAGCAGTACTTC
d_call: TRBD1
j_call: TRBJ2-7
v_call: TRBV29-1
clone_size: NA

cdr3_aa: CASSVVGTGEQFF
cdr3_nt: TGTGCCAGCAGCGTAGTTGGGACCGGTGAGCAGTTCTTC
d_call: NA
j_call: TRBJ2-1
v_call: TRBV9
clone_size: NA

cdr3_aa: CASSTPVSGGDEQFF
cdr3_nt: TGTGCCAGTAGTACCCCAGTTTCAGGGGGCGATGAGCAGTTCTTC
d_call: TRBD1
j_call: TRBJ2-1
v_call: TRBV19
clone_size: NA

cdr3_aa: CASSLDGTGYSYEQYF
cdr3_nt: TGCGCCAGCAGCTTGGACGGGACAGGGTACTCCTACGAGCAGTACTTC
d_call: TRBD1
j_call: TRBJ2-7
v_call: TRBV5-1
clone_size: NA

cdr3_aa: CASSDTPQGLDGYTF
cdr3_nt: TGTGCCAGCAGTGACACCCCACAGGGCTTGGATGGCTACACCTTC
d_call: NA
j_call: TRBJ1-2
v_call: TRBV6-4
clone_size: few

cdr3_aa: CASSGPGKSGNTIYF
cdr3_nt: TGTGCCAGCAGTGGCCCTGGGAAGTCTGGAAACACCATATATTTT
d_call: NA
j_call: TRBJ1-3
v_call: TRBV25-1
clone_size: NA

cdr3_aa: CASSEASRDRGFWQPQHF
cdr3_nt: TGTGCCAGCAGTGAAGCTTCCCGGGACAGGGGATTTTGGCAGCCCCAGCATTTT
d_call: TRBD1
j_call: TRBJ1-5
v_call: TRBV2
clone_size: NA

cdr3_aa: CASSQDRDVGPYEQYF
cdr3_nt: TGCGCCAGCAGCCAAGATCGAGACGTGGGTCCCTACGAGCAGTACTTC
d_call: NA
j_call: TRBJ2-7
v_call: TRBV4-1
clone_size: NA

cdr3_aa: CASSPRDSFRNEQFF
cdr3_nt: TGTGCCAGCAGCCCCCGGGACTCCTTTCGGAATGAGCAGTTCTTC
d_call: NA
j_call: TRBJ2-1
v_call: TRBV4-2
clone_size: NA

cdr3_aa: CASSRRTGSNTGELFF
cdr3_nt: TGTGCCAGTAGCCGCCGCACAGGGTCGAACACCGGGGAGCTGTTTTTT
d_call: NA
j_call: TRBJ2-2
v_call: TRBV19
clone_size: NA

cdr3_aa: CAWNGRTDTQYF
cdr3_nt: TGTGCCTGGAACGGGAGAACAGATACGCAGTATTTT
d_call: NA
j_call: TRBJ2-3
v_call: TRBV30
clone_size: NA

cdr3_aa: CSVEGFGGGSTDTQYF
cdr3_nt: TGCAGCGTTGAAGGTTTTGGGGGGGGATCTACAGATACGCAGTATTTT
d_call: TRBD2
j_call: TRBJ2-3
v_call: TRBV29-1
clone_size: NA

cdr3_aa: CASSVQGLTEAFF
cdr3_nt: TGTGCCAGCAGTGTTCAAGGACTCACTGAAGCTTTCTTT
d_call: NA
j_call: TRBJ1-1
v_call: TRBV6-1
clone_size: NA

cdr3_aa: CASSGQTPYGYTF
cdr3_nt: TGTGCCAGCAGCGGACAGACCCCCTATGGCTACACCTTC
d_call: NA
j_call: TRBJ1-2
v_call: TRBV2
clone_size: NA

cdr3_aa: CASSSHIVNTEAFF
cdr3_nt: TGTGCCAGCAGCTCTCACATCGTAAACACTGAAGCTTTCTTT
d_call: NA
j_call: TRBJ1-1
v_call: TRBV27
clone_size: NA

cdr3_aa: CASSENPQGAMNTEAFF
cdr3_nt: TGTGCCAGCAGTGAGAACCCCCAGGGGGCAATGAACACTGAAGCTTTCTTT
d_call: TRBD1
j_call: TRBJ1-1
v_call: TRBV2
clone_size: NA

cdr3_aa: CASSTRGGTQPQHF
cdr3_nt: TGTGCCAGCAGCACCCGGGGGGGGACCCAGCCCCAGCATTTT
d_call: NA
j_call: TRBJ1-5
v_call: TRBV7-8
clone_size: NA

cdr3_aa: CASSRDRPYNSPLHF
cdr3_nt: TGTGCCAGTAGCAGGGACAGGCCTTATAATTCACCCCTCCACTTT
d_call: TRBD1
j_call: TRBJ1-6
v_call: TRBV19
clone_size: NA

cdr3_aa: CASSVGGGISYNEQFF
cdr3_nt: TGTGCCAGCAGCGTAGGCGGCGGTATCTCCTACAATGAGCAGTTCTTC
d_call: NA
j_call: TRBJ2-1
v_call: TRBV9
clone_size: NA

cdr3_aa: CASSDTSSGGTYNEQFF
cdr3_nt: TGTGCCAGCAGTGACACCTCTAGCGGGGGGACCTACAATGAGCAGTTCTTC
d_call: TRBD2
j_call: TRBJ2-1
v_call: TRBV6-4
clone_size: once

cdr3_aa: CASSLWGQGSTEAFF
cdr3_nt: TGTGCCAGCAGTTTATGGGGACAGGGCAGCACTGAAGCTTTCTTT
d_call: TRBD1
j_call: TRBJ1-1
v_call: TRBV28
clone_size: NA